Each of the 22 T cell receptor beta chains below was sequenced from the same sample in a study of monozygotic twins with inflammatory bowel disease. TCRdb reprocessed the 5' RACE reads, with one entry per CDR3 protein and no DNA. The sample totals about 330,000 distinct CDR3 sequences. Sequencing was performed on blood. The receptors stem from a human donor with ulcerative colitis or Crohn's disease, or a healthy co-twin of an affected twin (not recorded which).

This rearrangement joins TRBV20-1 to TRBJ1-4; TCRdb reports TRBD1, a call that lacks DNA to check it against. Germline V gene data show CDR1 as DFQATT and CDR2 as SNEGSKA (reference sequence). The CDR3 is 13 residues long. The CDR3 reads CSARAQGREKLFF.

The chain uses TRBV5-6 and TRBJ2-7. Germline V lookup: CDR1 SGHDT, CDR2 YYEEEE. The CDR3 contains 14 residues. This chain's CDR3 is CASSLAARAYEQYF.

The J gene is TRBJ2-3, the V gene TRBV5-1. This CDR3 is 12 amino acids long. CDR1 and CDR2 from the germline V gene are SGHRS and YFSETQ. CDR3 in amino acids: CASSGSTDTQYF.

Here the CDR3 reads CASGFPGVYGYTF. This chain links TRBV12-5 with TRBJ1-2. Germline CDR1 is LGHNT and CDR2 is FRNRAP. CDR3 length equals 13 residues.

The chain joins TRBV28 to TRBJ2-3; TCRdb gives TRBD1 as the D gene, but with no DNA this cannot be confirmed. The CDR3 contains 16 residues. Germline V gene data show CDR1 as MDHEN and CDR2 as SYDVKM. CDR3 region: CASSLNPQRSTDTQYF.

This chain connects TRBV20-1 to TRBJ2-7; TCRdb returns TRBD1, unconfirmable since there is no DNA. Germline loops: CDR1 DFQATT, CDR2 SNEGSKA (reference sequence). This CDR3 is 14 amino acids long. CDR3: CSASAGRGGYEQYF.

The V gene is TRBV30, the J gene TRBJ1-1; TCRdb's assignment of TRBD1 cannot be checked, as there is no DNA. Germline values: CDR1 GTSNPN, CDR2 SVGIG (reference sequence). The CDR3 is 15 amino acids. The CDR3 protein is CAWTAQQGRGTEAFF.

The chain links TRBV7-9 to TRBJ2-3; TCRdb returns TRBD2, unconfirmable since there is no DNA. The CDR3 has 16 residues. Germline V gene lookup returns CDR1 SEHNR and CDR2 FQNEAQ (reference sequence). The CDR3 spells CASSLAGLVATDTQYF.

This chain uses TRBV9 with TRBJ2-3; TCRdb proposes TRBD1, but this gene call is untestable without DNA. CDR3 length equals 16 residues. Germline CDR1 SGDLS, CDR2 YYNGEE. The CDR3 sequence: CASSVVGRGRTDTQYF. Looking up the rest from reference TRBV9 and TRBJ2-3 gives the full variable domain: DSGVTQTPKHLITATGQRVTLRCSPRSGDLSVYWYQQSLDQGLQFLIQYYNGEERAKGNILERFSAQQFPDLHSELNLSSLELGDSALYFCASSVVGRGRTDTQYFGPGTRLTVL.

The chain links TRBV7-2 to TRBJ2-1; the D call from TCRdb, TRBD2, cannot be confirmed without DNA. The CDR3 runs 16 residues. CDR1 and CDR2 (germline): SGHTA, FQGNSA. CDR3 amino acids: CATRTSGRYRASEQFF.

The genes are TRBV7-8 and TRBJ1-1; with no DNA, the TCRdb D assignment of TRBD1 cannot be verified. CDR1 is SGHVS, CDR2 FQNEAQ, per germline. The CDR3 sequence is 15 residues long. The CDR3 reads CASSPRGPTSTEAFF.

V usage is TRBV19 and J usage is TRBJ1-6; TCRdb's assignment of TRBD1 cannot be checked, as there is no DNA. CDR3 length: 15 amino acids. Germline loops: CDR1 LNHDA, CDR2 SQIVND (reference sequence). This CDR3 reads CASSIWGSYNSPLHF.

The gene calls are TRBV10-3 and TRBJ1-6; the D call from TCRdb, TRBD1, cannot be confirmed without DNA. CDR1 is ENHRY and CDR2 is SYGVKD in the germline V gene. The CDR3 is 14 amino acids. CDR3 sequence reads: CAISQGQQNSPLHF.

The chain joins TRBV10-3 to TRBJ2-1; no DNA is available, so the TRBD1 call from TCRdb remains unchecked. This CDR3 is 15 amino acids long. Germline CDR1 ENHRY, CDR2 SYGVKD. The chain's CDR3 is CAISETGVSYNEQFF.

The J gene is TRBJ1-4, the V gene TRBV30. Germline-derived CDR1 and CDR2 are GTSNPN and SVGIG (reference sequence). This CDR3 contains 12 residues. CDR3 protein: CAWSSGKEKLFF. The full variable domain, rest sourced from reference TRBV30 and TRBJ1-4, is SQTIHQWPATLVQPVGSPLSLECTVEGTSNPNLYWYRQAAGRGLQLLFYSVGIGQISSEVPQNLSASRPQDRQFILSSKKLLLSDSGFYLCAWSSGKEKLFFGSGTQLSVL.

The gene calls are TRBV4-3 and TRBJ1-5. The CDR3 has 17 amino acids. Germline-derived CDR1 and CDR2 are LGHNA and YSLEER. CDR3 sequence reads: CASSQDRFLRNNQPQHF.

The V call is TRBV28, the J call TRBJ2-7; checking the TCRdb D call of TRBD1 is not possible without DNA. CDR3 size: 14 residues. CDR1 and CDR2 from the germline V gene are MDHEN and SYDVKM. CDR3 loop: CASSFFRGRHEQYF. Full variable domain (remainder filled in from reference TRBV28 and TRBJ2-7): DVKVTQSSRYLVKRTGEKVFLECVQDMDHENMFWYRQDPGLGLRLIYFSYDVKMKEKGDIPEGYSVSREKKERFSLILESASTNQTSMYLCASSFFRGRHEQYFGPGTRLTVT.

CDR3 sequence reads: CASSLWGLAGGVEETQYF. V gene TRBV5-1 combines with J gene TRBJ2-5; there is no DNA to check the TCRdb D call of TRBD2. Per germline, CDR1 SGHRS and CDR2 YFSETQ. The length of the CDR3 is 18 residues.

V and J are TRBV7-3 and TRBJ2-5; TCRdb outputs TRBD1, but without DNA this stays unchecked. Germline-derived CDR1 and CDR2 are SGHTA and FQGTGA. The CDR3 covers 18 residues. This chain's CDR3 is CASSPLSQSGGTQETQYF. The whole variable domain, filled in from reference TRBV7-3 and TRBJ2-5, reads GAGVSQTPSNKVTEKGKYVELRCDPISGHTALYWYRQSLGQGPEFLIYFQGTGAADDSGLPNDRFFAVRPEGSVSTLKIQRTERGDSAVYLCASSPLSQSGGTQETQYFGPGTRLLVL.

V usage is TRBV7-9 and J usage is TRBJ2-1. The germline V gene encodes CDR1 SEHNR and CDR2 FQNEAQ (reference sequence). This CDR3 has 15 amino acids. CDR3 residues: CASSLGGTTHNEQFF.

The rearrangement uses TRBV7-2 and TRBJ2-1; TCRdb outputs TRBD2, but without DNA this stays unchecked. The length of the CDR3 is 15 residues. CDR1 SGHTA and CDR2 FQGNSA come from the germline V gene. CDR3 protein: CASSELAGYYNEQFF. Based on the CDR3 plus reference TRBV7-2 and TRBJ2-1, the full variable domain is GAGVSQSPSNKVTEKGKDVELRCDPISGHTALYWYRQSLGQGLEFLIYFQGNSAPDKSGLPSDRFSAERTGGSVSTLTIQRTQQEDSAVYLCASSELAGYYNEQFFGPGTRLTVL.

The chain joins TRBV7-9 to TRBJ1-2; TCRdb's D call, TRBD1, is unchecked because there is no DNA. The germline CDR1 and CDR2 sequences are SEHNR and FQNEAQ (reference sequence). The CDR3 is 17 amino acids. The CDR3 loop reads CASSSGTGGLLLYGYTF.